A single sample gave rise to the 2 T cell receptor beta chains below, sequenced in a study of blood T cell repertoires in COVID-19. Clones were sequenced by immunoSEQ multiplex PCR, and TCRdb holds only the in-frame ones, with some missing. This table holds 35,000 to 45,000 clones, roughly 92% found once. Source material: peripheral blood. The receptors were sampled from a man aged 50-60 years with active COVID-19.

The chain is built from TRBV5-1 and TRBJ2-2; D ambiguous. The length of the CDR3 is 15 residues. The V end lost 0 bases, the J end lost 0 bases, and 6 bases lay between the germline ends. The germline V gene encodes CDR1 SGHRS and CDR2 YFSETQ. CDR3 loop: CASSLDSPNTGELFF. CDR3 DNA: TGCGCCAGCAGCTTGGACAGCCCGAACACCGGGGAGCTGTTTTTT. Complete variable domain (other parts from reference TRBV5-1 and TRBJ2-2): KAGVTQTPRYLIKTRGQQVTLSCSPISGHRSVSWYQQTPGQGLQFLFEYFSETQRNKGNFPGRFSGRQFSNSRSEMNVSTLELGDSALYLCASSLDSPNTGELFFGEGSRLTVL.

This clone has a single count. The rearrangement uses TRBV20-1 and TRBJ2-5, with D uncertain. CDR1 DFQATT and CDR2 SNEGSKA come from the germline V gene (reference sequence). The CDR3 covers 10 residues. With 5 bases removed from V and 8 bases from J, the gap between germline ends came to 9 bases. The CDR3 DNA sequence: TGCAGTGCTTCCGGTTTCACCCAGTACTTC. It is translated as CSASGFTQYF.